The T cell receptor (beta chain) described here comes from a study of T cell repertoires in aging, cancer and after chemotherapy. At the level of the study: Clear clonal overlap appeared across healthy donor samples taken over several months to years. Study findings and constraints: Across the chemotherapy interval, each cancer cohort showed higher median generation probability, suggesting thymic rebound. These repertoire data do not allow conclusions about immunological memory after chemotherapy.

TRB rearrangements spanning V, D and J were amplified using mixed TRB-A/B primers. TCRdb re-called the multiplex PCR reads through MiXCR, storing one row per CDR3 protein. Seen here are 9,500 or so distinct CDR3 sequences, around 35% observed once, and the top ten hold 2.8%. V was trimmed by 4 bases and J by 4 bases, leaving 7 bases between them. This CDR3 spans 13 amino acids. CDR1 and CDR2 (germline): WSHSY, SAAADI. The template was genomic DNA from peripheral blood, not RNA. Comment on this clonotype: What it binds is unknown.

This receptor was taken from a human donor in good health. Sequenced sample: blood. The genes are TRBV10-2 and TRBJ2-2, with a possible D match to TRBD2 (5 bases). The CDR3 is CASSGAGTGELFF. The CDR3 DNA reads TGCGCCAGCAGTGGGGCGGGCACCGGGGAGCTGTTTTTT.